The clone carrying this TCR beta chain was observed many times. This specimen belongs to a study of T-cell reconstitution after alpha-beta-depleted transplantation in children. Preparation of the TCRbeta library involved a method that used unique molecular identifiers. TCRdb recomputed calls from the PCR reads with MiXCR, one row per CDR3 protein. The data contain 350,000 to 400,000 distinct CDR3 sequences, around 21% of them singletons. V dropped 6 bases and J dropped 3 bases, with 17 bases sitting between them. The CDR3 has 15 residues. Germline V gene lookup returns CDR1 SEHNR and CDR2 FQNEAQ (reference sequence).

V gene TRBV7-9 combines with J gene TRBJ1-1; the D gene is possibly TRBD1 (5 bases). This receptor was taken from a human donor who donated a stem cell graft to a child with acute myeloid leukemia. The sample in question was PBMCs from the stem cell graft donor, obtained from the stem cell graft. The CDR3 reads CASSPQGGRDTEAFF. DNA of the CDR3: TGTGCCAGCAGTCCTCAGGGTGGCAGGGACACTGAAGCTTTCTTT. Together with reference TRBV7-9 and TRBJ1-1, the CDR3 gives the full variable domain: DTGVSQNPRHKITKRGQNVTFRCDPISEHNRLYWYRQTLGQGPEFLTYFQNEAQLEKSRLLSDRFSAERPKGSFSTLEIQRTEQGDSAMYLCASSPQGGRDTEAFFGQGTRLTVV.